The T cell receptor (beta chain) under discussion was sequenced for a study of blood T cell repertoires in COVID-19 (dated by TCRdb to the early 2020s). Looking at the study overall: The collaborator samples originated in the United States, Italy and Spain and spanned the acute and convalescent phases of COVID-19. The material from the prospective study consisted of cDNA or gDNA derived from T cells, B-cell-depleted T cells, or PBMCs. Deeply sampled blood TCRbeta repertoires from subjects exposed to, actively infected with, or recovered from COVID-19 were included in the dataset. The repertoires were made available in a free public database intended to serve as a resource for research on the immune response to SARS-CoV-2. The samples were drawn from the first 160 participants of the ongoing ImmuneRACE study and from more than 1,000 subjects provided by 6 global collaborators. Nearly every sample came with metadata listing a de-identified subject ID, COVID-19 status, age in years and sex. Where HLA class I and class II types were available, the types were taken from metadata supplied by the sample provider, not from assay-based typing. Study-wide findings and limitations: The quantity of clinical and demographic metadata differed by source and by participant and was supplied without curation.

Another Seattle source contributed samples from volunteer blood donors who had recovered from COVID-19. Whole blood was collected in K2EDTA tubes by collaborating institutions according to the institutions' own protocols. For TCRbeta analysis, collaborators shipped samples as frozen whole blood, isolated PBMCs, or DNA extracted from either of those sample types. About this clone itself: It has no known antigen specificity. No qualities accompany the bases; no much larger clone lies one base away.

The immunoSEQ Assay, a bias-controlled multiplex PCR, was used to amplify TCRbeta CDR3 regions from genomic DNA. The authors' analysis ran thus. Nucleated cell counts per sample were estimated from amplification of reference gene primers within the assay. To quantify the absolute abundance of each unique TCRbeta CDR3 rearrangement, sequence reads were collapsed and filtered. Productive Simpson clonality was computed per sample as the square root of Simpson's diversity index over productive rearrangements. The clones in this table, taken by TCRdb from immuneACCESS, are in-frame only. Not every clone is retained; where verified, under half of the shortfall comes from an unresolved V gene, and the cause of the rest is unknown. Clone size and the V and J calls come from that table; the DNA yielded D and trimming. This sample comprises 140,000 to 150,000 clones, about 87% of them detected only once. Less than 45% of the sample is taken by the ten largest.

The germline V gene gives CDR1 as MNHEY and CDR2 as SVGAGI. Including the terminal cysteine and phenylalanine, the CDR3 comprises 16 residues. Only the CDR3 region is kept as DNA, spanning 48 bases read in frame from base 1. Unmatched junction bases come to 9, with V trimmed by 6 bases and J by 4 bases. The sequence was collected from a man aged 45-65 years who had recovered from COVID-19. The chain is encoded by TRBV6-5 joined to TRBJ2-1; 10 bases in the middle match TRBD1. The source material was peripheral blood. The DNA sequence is TGTGCCAGCAGCTACAGACAGGGGGCGACTTACAATGAGCAGTTCTTC. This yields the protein CASSYRQGATYNEQFF.